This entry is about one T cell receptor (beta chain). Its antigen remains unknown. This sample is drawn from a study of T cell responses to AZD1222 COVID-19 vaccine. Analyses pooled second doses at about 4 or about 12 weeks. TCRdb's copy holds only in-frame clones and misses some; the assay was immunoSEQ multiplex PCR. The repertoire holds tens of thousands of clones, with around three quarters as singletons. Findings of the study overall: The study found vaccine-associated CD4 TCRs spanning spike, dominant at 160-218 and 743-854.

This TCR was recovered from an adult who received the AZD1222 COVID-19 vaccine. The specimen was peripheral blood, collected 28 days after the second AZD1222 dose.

This CDR3 is CASSSTSNRRQPQHF. DNA for the CDR3: TGTGCCAGCAGTTCTACATCTAATCGGAGGCAGCCCCAGCATTTT. This chain connects TRBV27 to TRBJ1-5, with D uncertain. Germline V gene lookup returns CDR1 MNHEY and CDR2 SMNVEV (reference sequence). The V end lost 4 bases, the J end lost 7 bases, and 17 bases lay between the germline ends. This CDR3 is built from 15 residues.